This TCR beta chain was identified during a study of cytomegalovirus exposure and HLA in healthy donors. The CDR3 covers 15 residues. Germline assignment: CDR1 GTSNPN and CDR2 SVGIG (reference sequence). V shed 3 bases and J 6 bases; nucleotides not matched to a gene: 13. The PCR was carried out with 60 Vbeta primers and 13 Jbeta primers. TCRdb's table, derived via immunoSEQ multiplex PCR, lists solely in-frame clones and lacks some. The table records about 98,000 clones, more than 60% of them present only once. The specimen was PBMCs. The V gene is TRBV30, the J gene TRBJ2-7, with 8 positions matching TRBD1. The TCR originated in a man in his fifties or sixties in good health and CMV-seropositive. CDR3 residues: CAWRAPGQVFGEQYF. CDR3 coding DNA: TGTGCCTGGAGGGCCCCGGGACAGGTCTTTGGCGAGCAGTACTTC.